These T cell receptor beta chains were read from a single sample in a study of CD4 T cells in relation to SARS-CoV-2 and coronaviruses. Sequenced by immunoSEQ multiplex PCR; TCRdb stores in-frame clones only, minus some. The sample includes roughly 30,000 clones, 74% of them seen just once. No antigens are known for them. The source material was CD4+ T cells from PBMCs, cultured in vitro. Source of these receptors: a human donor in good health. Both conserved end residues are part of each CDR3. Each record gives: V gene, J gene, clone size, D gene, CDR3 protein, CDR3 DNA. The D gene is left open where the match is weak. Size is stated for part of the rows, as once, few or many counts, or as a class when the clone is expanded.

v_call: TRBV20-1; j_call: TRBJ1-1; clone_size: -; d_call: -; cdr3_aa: CSAGGNTEAFF; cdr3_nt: TGCAGTGCGGGAGGGAACACTGAAGCTTTCTTT
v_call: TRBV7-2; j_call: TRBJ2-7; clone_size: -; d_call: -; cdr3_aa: CASSPGPSYEQYF; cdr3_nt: TGTGCCAGCAGCCCCGGTCCGTCCTACGAGCAGTACTTC
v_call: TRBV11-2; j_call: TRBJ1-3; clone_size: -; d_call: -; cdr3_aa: CASSKPSVRTFSGNTIYF; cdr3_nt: TGTGCCAGCAGCAAACCCTCAGTAAGGACCTTCTCTGGAAACACCATATATTTT
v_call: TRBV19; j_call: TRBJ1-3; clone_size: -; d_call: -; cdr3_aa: CASSIEGVGVGNTIYF; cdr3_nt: TGTGCCAGTAGTATAGAAGGGGTAGGAGTCGGAAACACCATATATTTT
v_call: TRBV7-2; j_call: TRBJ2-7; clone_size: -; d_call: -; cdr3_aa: CASSFIGEHYEQYF; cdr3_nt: TGTGCCAGCAGCTTCATTGGGGAACACTACGAGCAGTACTTC
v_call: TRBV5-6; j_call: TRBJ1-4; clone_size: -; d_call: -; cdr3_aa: CASQGGEKLFF; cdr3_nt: TGTGCCAGCCAGGGTGGTGAAAAACTGTTTTTT
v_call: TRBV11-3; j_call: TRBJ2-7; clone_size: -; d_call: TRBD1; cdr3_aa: CASSGQGEYSEQYF; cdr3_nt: TGTGCCAGCAGCGGACAGGGGGAATACTCTGAGCAGTACTTC
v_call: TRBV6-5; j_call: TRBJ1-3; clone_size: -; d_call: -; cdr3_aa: CASSPSDSSGNTIYF; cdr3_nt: TGTGCCAGCAGTCCTTCGGACAGCTCTGGAAACACCATATATTTT
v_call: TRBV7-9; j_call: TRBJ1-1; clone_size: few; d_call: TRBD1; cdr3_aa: CASSRRQGISLEAFF; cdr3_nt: TGTGCCAGCAGCCGCAGACAGGGGATCTCGTTGGAAGCTTTCTTT
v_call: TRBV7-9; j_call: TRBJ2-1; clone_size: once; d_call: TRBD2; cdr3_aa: CASRPPGLAHNEQFF; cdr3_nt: TGTGCCAGCAGACCCCCGGGACTAGCGCACAATGAGCAGTTCTTC
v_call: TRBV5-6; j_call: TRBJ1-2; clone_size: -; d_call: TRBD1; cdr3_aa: CASSRQGGGYGYTF; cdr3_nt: TGTGCCAGCAGTCGACAGGGAGGGGGCTATGGCTACACCTTC
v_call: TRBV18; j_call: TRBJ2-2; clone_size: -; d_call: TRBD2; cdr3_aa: CASSPSGGPGTGELFF; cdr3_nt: TGTGCCAGCTCACCATCGGGGGGGCCGGGCACCGGGGAGCTGTTTTTT
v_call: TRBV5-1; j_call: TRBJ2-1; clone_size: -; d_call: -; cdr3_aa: CASSSLGASLNDEQFF; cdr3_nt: TGCGCCAGCAGCAGTCTAGGAGCTTCACTAAACGATGAGCAGTTCTTC
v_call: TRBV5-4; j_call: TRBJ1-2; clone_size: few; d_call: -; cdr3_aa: CASSLFRGGFGYTF; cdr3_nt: TGTGCCAGCAGCTTGTTCAGAGGGGGGTTTGGCTACACCTTC
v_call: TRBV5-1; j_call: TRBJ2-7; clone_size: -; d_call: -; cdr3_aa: CASRGDGEQYF; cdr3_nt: TGCGCCAGCAGAGGAGACGGCGAGCAGTACTTC
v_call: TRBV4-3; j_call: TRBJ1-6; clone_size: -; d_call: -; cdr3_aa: CASSQDPLLNSPLHF; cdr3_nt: TGCGCCAGCAGCCAAGATCCGCTACTTAATTCACCCCTCCACTTT
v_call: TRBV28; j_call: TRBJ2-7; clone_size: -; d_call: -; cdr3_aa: CASSLGSGDEQYF; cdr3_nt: TGTGCCAGCAGTTTGGGTAGCGGAGACGAGCAGTACTTC
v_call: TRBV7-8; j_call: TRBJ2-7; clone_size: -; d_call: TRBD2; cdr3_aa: CASSLPGRAYEQYF; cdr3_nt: TGTGCCAGCAGCTTACCAGGGAGGGCCTACGAGCAGTACTTC
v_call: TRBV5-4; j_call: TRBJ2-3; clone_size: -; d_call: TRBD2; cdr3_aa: CASSLGGASTDTQYF; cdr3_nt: TGTGCCAGCAGCCTCGGGGGGGCTAGCACAGATACGCAGTATTTT
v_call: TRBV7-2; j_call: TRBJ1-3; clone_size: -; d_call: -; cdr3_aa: CASSLDVGSNSGNTIYF; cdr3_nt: TGTGCCAGCAGCTTAGATGTGGGGTCCAACTCTGGAAACACCATATATTTT
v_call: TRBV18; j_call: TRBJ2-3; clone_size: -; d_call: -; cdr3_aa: CASSPLGASSTDTQYF; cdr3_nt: TGTGCCAGCTCACCCCTAGGTGCGTCTAGCACAGATACGCAGTATTTT
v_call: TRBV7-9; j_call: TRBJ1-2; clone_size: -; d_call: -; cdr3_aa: CASSLVEGPGTGYTF; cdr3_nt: TGTGCCAGCAGCTTAGTAGAGGGTCCAGGGACTGGCTACACCTTC
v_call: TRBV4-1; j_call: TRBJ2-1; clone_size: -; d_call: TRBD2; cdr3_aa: CASRLLERELYNEQFF; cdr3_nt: TGCGCCAGCAGATTACTGGAGCGGGAGCTCTACAATGAGCAGTTCTTC
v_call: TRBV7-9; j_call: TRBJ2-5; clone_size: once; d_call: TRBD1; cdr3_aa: CASSRTDRGSQETQYF; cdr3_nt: TGTGCCAGCAGCCGGACTGACAGGGGTTCTCAAGAGACCCAGTACTTC
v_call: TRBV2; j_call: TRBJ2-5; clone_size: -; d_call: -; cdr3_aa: CASSFGPLGETQYF; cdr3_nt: TGTGCCAGCAGCTTTGGACCGCTTGGAGAGACCCAGTACTTC
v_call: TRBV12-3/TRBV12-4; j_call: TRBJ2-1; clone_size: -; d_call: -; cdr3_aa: CASSPPGNEQFF; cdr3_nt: TGTGCCAGCAGCCCCCCTGGGAATGAGCAGTTCTTC
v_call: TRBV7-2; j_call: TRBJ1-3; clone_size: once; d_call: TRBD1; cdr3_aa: CASSLRSGGPISGNTIYF; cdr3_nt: TGTGCCAGCAGCTTGAGGTCAGGGGGCCCCATCTCTGGAAACACCATATATTTT
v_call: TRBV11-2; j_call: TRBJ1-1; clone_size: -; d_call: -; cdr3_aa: CASAFIPGGTEAFF; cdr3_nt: TGTGCCAGTGCCTTCATTCCTGGAGGCACTGAAGCTTTCTTT
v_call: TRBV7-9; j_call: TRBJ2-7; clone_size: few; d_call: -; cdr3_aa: CASSPSGRDYEQYF; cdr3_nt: TGTGCCAGCAGCCCCTCCGGGAGAGACTACGAGCAGTACTTC
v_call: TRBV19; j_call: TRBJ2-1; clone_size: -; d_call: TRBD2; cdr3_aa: CASSISGSREQFF; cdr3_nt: TGTGCCAGTAGTATAAGCGGGAGTCGGGAGCAGTTCTTC
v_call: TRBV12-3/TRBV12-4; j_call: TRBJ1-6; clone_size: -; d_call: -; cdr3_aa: CASSRDESSPLHF; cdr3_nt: TGTGCCAGCTCCCGGGACGAAAGTTCACCCCTCCACTTT
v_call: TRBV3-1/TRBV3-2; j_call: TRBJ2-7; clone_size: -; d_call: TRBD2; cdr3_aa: CASSQETSGAYEQYF; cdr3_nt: TGTGCCAGCAGCCAAGAAACTAGCGGGGCCTACGAGCAGTACTTC
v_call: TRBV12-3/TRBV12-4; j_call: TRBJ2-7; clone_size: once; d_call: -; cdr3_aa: CASSFLIDEQYF; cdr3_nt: TGTGCCAGCAGTTTTTTGATTGATGAGCAGTACTTC
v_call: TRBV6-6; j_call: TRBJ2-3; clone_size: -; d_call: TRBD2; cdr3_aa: CASSPRRTSGSTDTQYF; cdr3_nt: TGTGCCAGCAGTCCCCGGCGGACTAGCGGGAGCACAGATACGCAGTATTTT
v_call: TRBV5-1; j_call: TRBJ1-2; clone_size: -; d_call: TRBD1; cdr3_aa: CASSVGQGIGYGYTF; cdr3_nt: TGCGCCAGCAGCGTGGGACAGGGGATTGGCTATGGCTACACCTTC
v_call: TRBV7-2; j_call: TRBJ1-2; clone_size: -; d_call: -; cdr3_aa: CASSLGINYGYTF; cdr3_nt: TGTGCCAGCAGCTTAGGTATTAACTATGGCTACACCTTC
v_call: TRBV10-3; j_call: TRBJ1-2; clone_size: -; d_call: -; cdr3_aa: CAISESSRRGGYTF; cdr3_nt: TGTGCCATCAGTGAGTCGAGCCGGAGGGGGGGCTACACCTTC
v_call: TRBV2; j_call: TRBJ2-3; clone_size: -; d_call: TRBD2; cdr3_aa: CASRAGTRIRPDTQYF; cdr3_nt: TGTGCCAGCAGGGCCGGGACTAGAATTCGCCCGGATACGCAGTATTTT
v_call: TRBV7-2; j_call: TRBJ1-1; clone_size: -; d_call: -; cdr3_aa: CASSYGRNTEAFF; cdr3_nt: TGTGCCAGCAGCTACGGACGGAACACTGAAGCTTTCTTT
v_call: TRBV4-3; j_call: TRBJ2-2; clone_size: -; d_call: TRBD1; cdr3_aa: CASSHGQGAGELFF; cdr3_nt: TGCGCCAGCAGCCACGGACAGGGGGCCGGGGAGCTGTTTTTT
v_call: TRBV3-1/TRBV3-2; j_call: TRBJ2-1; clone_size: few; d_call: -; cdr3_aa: CASSQDLEQFF; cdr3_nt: TGTGCCAGCAGCCAAGATCTTGAGCAGTTCTTC
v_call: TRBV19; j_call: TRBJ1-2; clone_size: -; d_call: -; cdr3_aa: CASTIVRAENGYTF; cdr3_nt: TGTGCCAGTACAATTGTCAGGGCCGAGAATGGCTACACCTTC
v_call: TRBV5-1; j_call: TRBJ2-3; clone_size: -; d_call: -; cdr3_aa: CASSLGGRGSTDTQYF; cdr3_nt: TGCGCCAGCAGCCTGGGAGGACGAGGATCCACAGATACGCAGTATTTT
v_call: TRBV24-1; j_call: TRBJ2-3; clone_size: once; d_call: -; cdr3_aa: CATSDLADSTDTQYF; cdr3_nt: TGTGCCACCAGTGATTTAGCGGACAGCACAGATACGCAGTATTTT
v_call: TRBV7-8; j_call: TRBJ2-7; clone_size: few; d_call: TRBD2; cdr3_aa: CASSLRRAGVGSYEQYF; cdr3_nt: TGTGCCAGCAGCTTACGACGAGCGGGAGTGGGGTCCTACGAGCAGTACTTC
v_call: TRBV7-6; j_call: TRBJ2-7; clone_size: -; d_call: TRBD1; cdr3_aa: CASSLAGQGETYEQYF; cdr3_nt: TGTGCCAGCAGCTTAGCAGGCCAGGGGGAGACCTACGAGCAGTACTTC
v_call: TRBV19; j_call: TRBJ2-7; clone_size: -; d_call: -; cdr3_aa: CASSISQSYEQYF; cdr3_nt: TGTGCCAGTAGTATCTCCCAGTCGTACGAGCAGTACTTC
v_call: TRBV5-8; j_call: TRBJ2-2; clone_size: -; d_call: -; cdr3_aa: CASSLEGFWAGELFF; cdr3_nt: TGTGCCAGCAGCTTGGAGGGTTTCTGGGCCGGGGAGCTGTTTTTT
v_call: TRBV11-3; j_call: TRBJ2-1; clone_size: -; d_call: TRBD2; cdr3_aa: CASSPGGANDNEQFF; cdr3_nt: TGTGCCAGCAGCCCCGGGGGGGCTAACGACAATGAGCAGTTCTTC
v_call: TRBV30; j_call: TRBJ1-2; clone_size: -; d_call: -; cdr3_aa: CAWPRGHLSGYTF; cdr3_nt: TGTGCCTGGCCCCGGGGCCACCTTTCCGGCTACACCTTC
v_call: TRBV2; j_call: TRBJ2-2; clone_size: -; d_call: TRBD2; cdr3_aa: CASSSGTSGWAGELFF; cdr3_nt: TGTGCCAGCAGTTCCGGGACTAGCGGGTGGGCCGGGGAGCTGTTTTTT